This TCR beta chain stems from a study of beta chain features in type 1 diabetes. The single heparinised draw taken from each donor contained around 100 mL of blood on average. TCRB transcripts that were expressed got sequenced, as all of the isolated RNA had been reverse transcribed. Assay used: immunoSEQ multiplex PCR; TCRdb lists only in-frame clones, some missing. The table lists around 650,000 clones, around 11% of them singletons. Whole-study results and caveats: Shorter TCRB CDR3s, moderately but significantly so, were found in Type 1 diabetes patients in all four CD4+ subsets.

The CDR3 is 15 residues long. Trimming removed 1 base from V and 5 bases from J, with 12 bases in between. Germline V CDR1 and CDR2: LGHNT, FRNRAP. The table lists this clone with a few counts. As yet, its antigen is unknown. The material sequenced was naive CD4+ T cells from blood. This chain joins TRBV12-5 and TRBJ2-1; the D is unclear. The TCR sequence derives from a man aged 25 to 40 with type 1 diabetes. CDR3 loop: CASGLALERNNEQFF. The CDR3 DNA follows: TGTGCTAGTGGTTTGGCCCTGGAGAGAAACAATGAGCAGTTCTTC. The full variable domain, its missing parts supplied by reference TRBV12-5 and TRBJ2-1, is DARVTQTPRHKVTEMGQEVTMRCQPILGHNTVFWYRQTMMQGLELLAYFRNRAPLDDSGMPKDRFSAEMPDATLATLKIQPSEPRDSAVYFCASGLALERNNEQFFGPGTRLTVL.